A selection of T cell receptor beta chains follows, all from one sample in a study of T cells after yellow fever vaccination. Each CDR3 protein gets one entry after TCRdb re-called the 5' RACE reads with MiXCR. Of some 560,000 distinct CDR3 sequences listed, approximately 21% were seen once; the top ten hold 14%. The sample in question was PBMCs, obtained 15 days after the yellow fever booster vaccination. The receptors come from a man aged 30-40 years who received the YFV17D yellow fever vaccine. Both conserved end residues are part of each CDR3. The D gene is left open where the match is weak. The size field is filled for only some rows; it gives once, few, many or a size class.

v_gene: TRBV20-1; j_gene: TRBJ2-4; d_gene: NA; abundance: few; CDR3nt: TGCAGTGCTAGGGACCCCAGGGGAACCAAAAACATTCAGTACTTC; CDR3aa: CSARDPRGTKNIQYF
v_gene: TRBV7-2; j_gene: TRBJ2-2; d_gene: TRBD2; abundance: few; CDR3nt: TGTGCCAGCAGCGGACTAGTATCGACCGGGGAGCTGTTTTTT; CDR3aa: CASSGLVSTGELFF
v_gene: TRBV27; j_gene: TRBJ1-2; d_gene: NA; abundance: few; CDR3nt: TGTGCCAGCAGTTTAAAAGGTTATGGCTACACCTTC; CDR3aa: CASSLKGYGYTF
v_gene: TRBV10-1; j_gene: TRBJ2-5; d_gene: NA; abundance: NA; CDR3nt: TGCGCCAGGCCCCGGGACAACCAAGAGACCCAGTACTTC; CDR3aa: CARPRDNQETQYF
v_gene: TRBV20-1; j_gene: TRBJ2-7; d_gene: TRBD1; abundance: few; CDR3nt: TGCAGTGCTAGAGATAAAAACAGGGGCCAAGGCGAGCAGTACTTC; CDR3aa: CSARDKNRGQGEQYF
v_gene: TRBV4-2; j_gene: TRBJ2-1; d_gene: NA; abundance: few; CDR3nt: TGTGCCAGCAGCCAAGGGCCGTTGGGAAGCTCCTACAATGAGCAGTTCTTC; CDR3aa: CASSQGPLGSSYNEQFF
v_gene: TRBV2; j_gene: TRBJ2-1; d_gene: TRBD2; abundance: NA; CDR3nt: TGTGCCAGCAGACCTAGCGGGAGCACCTACAATGAGCAGTTCTTC; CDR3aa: CASRPSGSTYNEQFF
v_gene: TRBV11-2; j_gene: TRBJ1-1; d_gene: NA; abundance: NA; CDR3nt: TGTGCCAGCAGCTTACCCGGACATTCTGAAGCTTTCTTT; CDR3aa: CASSLPGHSEAFF
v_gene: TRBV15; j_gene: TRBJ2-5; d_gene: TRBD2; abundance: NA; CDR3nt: TGTGCCACCAGCACCTGGACTAGCGGGATGGAGACCCAGTACTTC; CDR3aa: CATSTWTSGMETQYF
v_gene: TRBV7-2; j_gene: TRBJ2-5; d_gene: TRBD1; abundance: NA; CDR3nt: TGTGCCAGCAGCATAGGGACAGGGGGAGGAGAGACCCAGTACTTC; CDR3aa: CASSIGTGGGETQYF